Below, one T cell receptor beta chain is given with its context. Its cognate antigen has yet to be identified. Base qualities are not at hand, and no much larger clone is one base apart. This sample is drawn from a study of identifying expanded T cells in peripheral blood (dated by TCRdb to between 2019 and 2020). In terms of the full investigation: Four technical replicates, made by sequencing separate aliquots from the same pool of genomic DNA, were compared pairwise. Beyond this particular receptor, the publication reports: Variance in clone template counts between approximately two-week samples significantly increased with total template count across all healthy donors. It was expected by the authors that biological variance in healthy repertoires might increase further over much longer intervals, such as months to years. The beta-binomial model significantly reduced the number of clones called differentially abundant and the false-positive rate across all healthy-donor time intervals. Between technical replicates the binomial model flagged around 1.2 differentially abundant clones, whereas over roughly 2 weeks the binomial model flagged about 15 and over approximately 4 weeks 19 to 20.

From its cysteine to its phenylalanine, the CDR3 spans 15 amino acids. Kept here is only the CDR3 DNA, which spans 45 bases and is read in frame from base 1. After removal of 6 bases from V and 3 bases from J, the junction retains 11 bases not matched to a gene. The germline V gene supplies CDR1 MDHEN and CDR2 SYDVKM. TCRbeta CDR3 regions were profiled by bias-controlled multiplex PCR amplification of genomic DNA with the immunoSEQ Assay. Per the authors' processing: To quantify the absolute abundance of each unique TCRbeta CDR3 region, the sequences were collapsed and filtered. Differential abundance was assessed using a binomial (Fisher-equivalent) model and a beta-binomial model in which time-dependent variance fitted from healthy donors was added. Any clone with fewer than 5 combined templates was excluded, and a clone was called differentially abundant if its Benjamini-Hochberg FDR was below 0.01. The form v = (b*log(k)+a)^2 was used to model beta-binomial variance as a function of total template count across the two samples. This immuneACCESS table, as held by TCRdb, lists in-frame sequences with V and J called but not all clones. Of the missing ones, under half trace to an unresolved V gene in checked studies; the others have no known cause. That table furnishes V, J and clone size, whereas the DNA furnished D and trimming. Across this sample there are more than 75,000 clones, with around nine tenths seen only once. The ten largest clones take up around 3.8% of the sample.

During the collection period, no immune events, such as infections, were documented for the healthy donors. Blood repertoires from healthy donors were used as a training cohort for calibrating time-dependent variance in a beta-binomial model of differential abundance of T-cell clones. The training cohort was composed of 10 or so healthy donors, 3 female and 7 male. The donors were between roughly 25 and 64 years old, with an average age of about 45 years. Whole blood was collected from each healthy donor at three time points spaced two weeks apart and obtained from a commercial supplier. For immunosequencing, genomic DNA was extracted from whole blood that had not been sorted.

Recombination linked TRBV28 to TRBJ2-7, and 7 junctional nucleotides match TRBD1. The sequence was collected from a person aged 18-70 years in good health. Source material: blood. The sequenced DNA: TGTGCCAGCAGCGCGAGGTTAGGGGGCGTCTACGAGCAGTACTTC. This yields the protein CASSARLGGVYEQYF.